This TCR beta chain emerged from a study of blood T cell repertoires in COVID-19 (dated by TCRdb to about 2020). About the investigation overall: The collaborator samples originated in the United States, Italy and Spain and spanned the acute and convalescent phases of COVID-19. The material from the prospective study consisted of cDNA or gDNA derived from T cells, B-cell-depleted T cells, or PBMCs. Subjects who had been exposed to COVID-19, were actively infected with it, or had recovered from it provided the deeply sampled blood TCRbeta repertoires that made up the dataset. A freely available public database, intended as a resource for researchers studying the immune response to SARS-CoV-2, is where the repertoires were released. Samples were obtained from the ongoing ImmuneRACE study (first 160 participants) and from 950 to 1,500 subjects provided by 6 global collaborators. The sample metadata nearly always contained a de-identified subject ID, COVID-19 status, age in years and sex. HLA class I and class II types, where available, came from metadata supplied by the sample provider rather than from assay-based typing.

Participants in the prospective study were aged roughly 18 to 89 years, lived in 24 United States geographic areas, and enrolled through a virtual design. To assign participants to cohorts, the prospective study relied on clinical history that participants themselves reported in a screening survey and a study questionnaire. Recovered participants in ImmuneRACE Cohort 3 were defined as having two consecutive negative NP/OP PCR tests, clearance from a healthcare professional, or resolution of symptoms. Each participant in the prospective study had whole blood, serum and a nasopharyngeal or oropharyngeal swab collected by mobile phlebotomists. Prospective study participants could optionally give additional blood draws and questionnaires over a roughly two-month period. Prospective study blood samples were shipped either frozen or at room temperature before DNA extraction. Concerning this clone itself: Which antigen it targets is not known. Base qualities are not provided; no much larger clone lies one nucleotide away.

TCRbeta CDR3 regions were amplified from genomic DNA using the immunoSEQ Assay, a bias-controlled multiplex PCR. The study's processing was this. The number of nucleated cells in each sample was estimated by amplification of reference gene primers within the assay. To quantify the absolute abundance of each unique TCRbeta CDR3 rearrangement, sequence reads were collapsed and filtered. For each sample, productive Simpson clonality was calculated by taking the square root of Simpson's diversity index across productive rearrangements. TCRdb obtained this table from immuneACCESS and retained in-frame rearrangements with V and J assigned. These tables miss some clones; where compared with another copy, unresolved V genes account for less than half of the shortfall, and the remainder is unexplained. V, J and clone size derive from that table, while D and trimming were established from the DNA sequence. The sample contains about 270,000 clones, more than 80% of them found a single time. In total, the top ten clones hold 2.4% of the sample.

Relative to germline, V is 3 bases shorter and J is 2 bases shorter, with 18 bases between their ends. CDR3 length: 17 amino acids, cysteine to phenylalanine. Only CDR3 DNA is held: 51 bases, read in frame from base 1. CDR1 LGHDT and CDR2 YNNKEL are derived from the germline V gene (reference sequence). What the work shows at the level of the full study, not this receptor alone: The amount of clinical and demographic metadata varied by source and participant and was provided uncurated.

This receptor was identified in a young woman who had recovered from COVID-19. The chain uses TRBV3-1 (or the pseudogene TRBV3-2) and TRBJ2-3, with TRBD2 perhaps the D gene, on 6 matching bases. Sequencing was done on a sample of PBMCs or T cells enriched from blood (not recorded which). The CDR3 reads CASSHARVADYTDTQYF. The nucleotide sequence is TGTGCCAGCAGCCACGCAAGGGTAGCGGACTACACAGATACGCAGTATTTT.